This TCR beta chain was captured in a study of blood T cell repertoires in COVID-19. Overall study context: Specimens from acute and convalescent COVID-19 originated in the United States, Italy and Spain.

In germline, CDR1 is KGHSH, CDR2 LQKENI. With 2 bases removed from V and 0 bases from J, the gap between germline ends came to 8 bases. This CDR3 region has 15 residues. Authors' data handling: Nucleated cell counts were estimated from reference gene primer amplification. The protocol was immunoSEQ multiplex PCR, while the TCRdb copy is restricted to in-frame clones and leaves out a portion. The D gene and trimming were derived from the DNA, and the V and J assignments and clone size from that table. The sample carries approximately 80,000 clones, 81% recorded once. Specimen: peripheral blood. The origin of this receptor is an elderly man with acute or convalescent COVID-19. This chain links TRBV18 with TRBJ1-3; tentative D call: TRBD1 (5 bases). DNA of the CDR3: TGTGCCAGCTCACCAGTAAGGGGCTCTGGAAACACCATATATTTT. Its translation is CASSPVRGSGNTIYF.